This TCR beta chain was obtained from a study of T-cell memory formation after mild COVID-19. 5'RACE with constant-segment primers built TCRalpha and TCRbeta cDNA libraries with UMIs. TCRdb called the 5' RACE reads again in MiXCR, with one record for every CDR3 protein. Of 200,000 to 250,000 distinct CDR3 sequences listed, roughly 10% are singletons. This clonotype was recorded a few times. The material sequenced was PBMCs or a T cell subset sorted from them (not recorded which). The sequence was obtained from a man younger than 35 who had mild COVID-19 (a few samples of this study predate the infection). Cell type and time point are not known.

Here the CDR3 reads CSALNSTNEKLFF. CDR3 bases: TGCAGTGCGTTAAATTCAACTAATGAAAAACTGTTTTTT. The genes are TRBV20-1 and TRBJ1-4; D is unclear. Per germline, CDR1 DFQATT and CDR2 SNEGSKA (reference sequence). Trimming took off 6 bases at V and 0 bases at J, with 8 bases between the two ends. This CDR3 is 13 amino acids long.